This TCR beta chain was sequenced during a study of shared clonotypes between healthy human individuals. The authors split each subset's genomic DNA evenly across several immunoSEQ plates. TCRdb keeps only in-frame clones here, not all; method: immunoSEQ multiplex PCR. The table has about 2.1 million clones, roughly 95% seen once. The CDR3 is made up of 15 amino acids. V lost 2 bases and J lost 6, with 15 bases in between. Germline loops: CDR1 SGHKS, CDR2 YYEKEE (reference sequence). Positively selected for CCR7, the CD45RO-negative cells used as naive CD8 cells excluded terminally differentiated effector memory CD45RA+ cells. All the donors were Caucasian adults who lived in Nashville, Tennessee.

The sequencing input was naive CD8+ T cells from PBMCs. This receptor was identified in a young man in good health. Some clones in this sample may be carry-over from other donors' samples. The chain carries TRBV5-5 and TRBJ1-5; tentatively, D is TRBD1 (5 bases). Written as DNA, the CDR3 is TGTGCCAGCAGCTTATCCTGGGGGAGGGGTCAGCCCCAGCATTTT. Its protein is CASSLSWGRGQPQHF.